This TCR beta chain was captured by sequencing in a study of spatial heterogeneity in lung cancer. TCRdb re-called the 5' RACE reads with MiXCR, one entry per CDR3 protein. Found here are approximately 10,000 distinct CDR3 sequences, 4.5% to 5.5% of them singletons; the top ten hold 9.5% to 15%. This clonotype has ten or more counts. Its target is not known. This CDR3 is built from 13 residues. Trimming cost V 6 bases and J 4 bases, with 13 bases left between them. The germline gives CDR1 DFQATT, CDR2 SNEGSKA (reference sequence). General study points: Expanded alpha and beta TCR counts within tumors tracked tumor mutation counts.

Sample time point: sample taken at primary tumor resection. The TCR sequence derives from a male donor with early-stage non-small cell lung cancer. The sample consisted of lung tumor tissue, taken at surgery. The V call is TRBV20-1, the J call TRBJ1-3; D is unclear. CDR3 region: CSAGMDGGNTIYF. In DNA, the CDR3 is TGCAGTGCGGGAATGGACGGAGGAAACACCATATATTTT.